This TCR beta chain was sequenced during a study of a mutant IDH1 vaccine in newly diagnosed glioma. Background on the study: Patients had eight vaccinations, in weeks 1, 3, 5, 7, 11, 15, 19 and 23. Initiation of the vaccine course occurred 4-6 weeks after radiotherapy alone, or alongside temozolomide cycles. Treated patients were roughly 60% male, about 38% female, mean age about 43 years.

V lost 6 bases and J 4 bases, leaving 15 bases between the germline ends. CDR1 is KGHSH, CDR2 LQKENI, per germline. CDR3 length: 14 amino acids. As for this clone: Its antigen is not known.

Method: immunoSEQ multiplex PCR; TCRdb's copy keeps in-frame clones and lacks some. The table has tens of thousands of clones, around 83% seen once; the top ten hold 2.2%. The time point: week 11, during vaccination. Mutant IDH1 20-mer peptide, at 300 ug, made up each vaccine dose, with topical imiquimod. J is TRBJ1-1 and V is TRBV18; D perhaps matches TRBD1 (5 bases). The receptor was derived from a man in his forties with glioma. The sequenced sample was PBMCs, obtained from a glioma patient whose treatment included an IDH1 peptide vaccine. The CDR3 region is CASSLSTGITEAFF. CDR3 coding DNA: TGTGCCAGCTCGCTTTCTACAGGTATCACTGAAGCTTTCTTT.